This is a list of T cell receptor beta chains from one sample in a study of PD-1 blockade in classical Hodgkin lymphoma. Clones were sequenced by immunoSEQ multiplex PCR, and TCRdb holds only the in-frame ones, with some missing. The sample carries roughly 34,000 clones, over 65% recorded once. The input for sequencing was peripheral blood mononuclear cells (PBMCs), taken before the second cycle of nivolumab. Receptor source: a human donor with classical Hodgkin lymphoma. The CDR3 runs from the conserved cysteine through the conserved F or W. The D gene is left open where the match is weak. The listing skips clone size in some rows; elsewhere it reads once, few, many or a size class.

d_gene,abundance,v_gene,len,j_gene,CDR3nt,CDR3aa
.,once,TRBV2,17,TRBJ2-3,TGTGCCAGCAGAAGTAACGCGGGGCGTGGGGGCACAGATACGCAGTATTTT,CASRSNAGRGGTDTQYF
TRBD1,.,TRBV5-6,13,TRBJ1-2,TGTGCCAGCAGCTACGACAGGGCCTATGGCTACACCTTC,CASSYDRAYGYTF
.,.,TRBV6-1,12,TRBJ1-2,TGTGCCAGCAGAGACCCATCTCGAGGCTACACCTTC,CASRDPSRGYTF
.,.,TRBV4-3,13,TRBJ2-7,TGCGCCAGCAGCCAAGTGGTTTCCTACGAGCAGTACTTC,CASSQVVSYEQYF
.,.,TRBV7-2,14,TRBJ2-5,TGTGCCAGCAGCTTAGCCGGACGGCAAGAGACCCAGTACTTC,CASSLAGRQETQYF
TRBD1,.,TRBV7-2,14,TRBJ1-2,TGTGCCAGCAGCTTCTTGACAGGGGACTATGGCTACACCTTC,CASSFLTGDYGYTF
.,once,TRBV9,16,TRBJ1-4,TGTGCCAGCAGCTCTACCCGCGGGCTCGCTAATGAAAAACTGTTTTTT,CASSSTRGLANEKLFF
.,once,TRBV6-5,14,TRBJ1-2,TGTGCCAGCAGTTACTCGGGGAGGGGCTATGGCTACACCTTC,CASSYSGRGYGYTF
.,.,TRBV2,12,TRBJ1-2,TGTGCCAGCACCCTCGGTGGAGAAGGCTACACCTTC,CASTLGGEGYTF
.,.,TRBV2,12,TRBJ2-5,TGTGCCAGCAGCCGGGCCCCAGAGACCCAGTACTTC,CASSRAPETQYF
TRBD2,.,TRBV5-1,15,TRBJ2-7,TGCGCCAGCAGCTTTAGCGGGGGCCCCACAGGGGAGCAGTACTTC,CASSFSGGPTGEQYF
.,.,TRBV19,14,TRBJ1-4,TGTGCCAGTAGTATAGGGGGGGTCAATGAAAAACTGTTTTTT,CASSIGGVNEKLFF
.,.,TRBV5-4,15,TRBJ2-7,TGTGCCAGCAGCTTGGCCGGTGGGGGGATCTACGAGCAGTACTTC,CASSLAGGGIYEQYF
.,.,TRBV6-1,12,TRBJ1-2,TGTGCCAGCGGGGGCGGGGTGTATGGCTACACCTTC,CASGGGVYGYTF
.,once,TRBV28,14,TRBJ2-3,TGTGCCAGCAGTCCGGGACCCAAGGCAGATACGCAGTATTTT,CASSPGPKADTQYF
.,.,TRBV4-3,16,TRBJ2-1,TGCGCCAGCAGCGAGTACGGAGGGTTACGTGGCAATGAGCAGTTCTTC,CASSEYGGLRGNEQFF
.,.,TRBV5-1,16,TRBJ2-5,TGCGCCAGCAGCCCGGAATGGGGGCCTATCCAAGAGACCCAGTACTTC,CASSPEWGPIQETQYF
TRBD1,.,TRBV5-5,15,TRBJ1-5,TGTGCCAGCAGCAGGGACAGCGACCCCAATCAGCCCCAGCATTTT,CASSRDSDPNQPQHF
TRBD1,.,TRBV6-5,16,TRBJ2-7,TGTGCCAGCAGTTTCCTTCCGGGACAGGGGTCCTACGAGCAGTACTTC,CASSFLPGQGSYEQYF
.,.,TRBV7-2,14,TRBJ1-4,TGTGCCAGCAGCTTACCCGGGGAGGATGAAAAACTGTTTTTT,CASSLPGEDEKLFF
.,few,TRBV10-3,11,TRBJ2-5,TGTGCCATCTTAGTCCAAGAGACCCAGTACTTC,CAILVQETQYF
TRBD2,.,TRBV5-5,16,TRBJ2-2,TGTGCCAGCAGTCCCCGGACTAGCGGGTACACCGGGGAGCTGTTTTTT,CASSPRTSGYTGELFF